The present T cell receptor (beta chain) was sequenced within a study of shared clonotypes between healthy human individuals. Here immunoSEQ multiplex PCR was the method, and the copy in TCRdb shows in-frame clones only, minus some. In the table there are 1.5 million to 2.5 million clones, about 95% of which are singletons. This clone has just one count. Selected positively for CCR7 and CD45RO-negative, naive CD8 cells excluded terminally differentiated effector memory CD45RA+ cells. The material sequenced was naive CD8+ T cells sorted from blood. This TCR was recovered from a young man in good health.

CDR3 amino acids: CASSGQGFNQPQHF. CDR3 nucleotide sequence: TGTGCCAGCAGTGGACAGGGGTTTAATCAGCCCCAGCATTTT. This chain uses TRBV27 with TRBJ1-5; 9 bases match TRBD1. Germline V lookup: CDR1 MNHEY, CDR2 SMNVEV (reference sequence). The CDR3 spans 14 residues. V dropped 5 bases and J dropped 4; count of bases not matched to a gene: 3.